These 9 T cell receptor beta chains were sequenced from one sample in a study of blood T cell repertoires in COVID-19. TCRdb keeps only in-frame clones here, not all; method: immunoSEQ multiplex PCR. The table includes about 88,000 clones, 70% to 90% detected once. Sequencing was done on a sample of peripheral blood. All receptors come from a woman between 70 and 85 years old with acute or convalescent COVID-19.

The genes are TRBV4-1 and TRBJ2-2; TRBD2 aligns across 7 bases. This CDR3 contains 16 residues. CDR1 and CDR2 (germline): MGHRA, YSYEKL. The trim removed 1 base at V and 4 bases at J, leaving 6 bases unmatched. The CDR3 spells CASSQGVGRGTGELFF. The CDR3 region has the DNA TGCGCCAGCAGCCAAGGGGTGGGGAGGGGCACCGGGGAGCTGTTTTTT.

The sample holds a few counts of this clone. This chain links TRBV5-1 with TRBJ2-5; 7 nucleotides align to TRBD2. CDR3 length: 16 amino acids. Per the germline V gene, CDR1 is SGHRS and CDR2 is YFSETQ. The ends lost 4 bases at V and 1 base at J; junction bases unmatched: 10. As DNA, the CDR3 is TGCGCCAGCAGCACGTTGGGGGACTACTTCCAAGAGACCCAGTACTTC. It specifies CASSTLGDYFQETQYF. The complete variable domain, with remaining parts taken from reference TRBV5-1 and TRBJ2-5, reads KAGVTQTPRYLIKTRGQQVTLSCSPISGHRSVSWYQQTPGQGLQFLFEYFSETQRNKGNFPGRFSGRQFSNSRSEMNVSTLELGDSALYLCASSTLGDYFQETQYFGPGTRLLVL.

CDR3: CATSDYRVSGELFF. For the CDR3, the DNA is TGTGCCACCAGTGATTACCGGGTTTCCGGGGAGCTGTTTTTT. The chain is built from TRBV24-1 and TRBJ2-2; no reliable D call. This CDR3 region has 14 residues. CDR1 is KGHDR and CDR2 is SFDVKD in the germline V gene. V was cut by 2 bases and J by 6 bases, with 9 bases left in between.

The CDR3 DNA reads TGTGCCAGCAGCTTAAAAAAAGAGGCAAGCTCCTACAATGAGCAGTTCTTC. Protein product: CASSLKKEASSYNEQFF. The J gene is TRBJ2-1, the V gene TRBV7-2; no definite D call. This CDR3 comprises 17 residues. V was trimmed by 2 bases and J by 0 bases, leaving 14 bases between them. CDR1 is SGHTA, CDR2 FQGNSA, per germline.

In DNA form, the CDR3 reads TGTGCCAGCAGTGACGGGTCTAGAGGGAACACCGGGGAGCTGTTTTTT. Translation: CASSDGSRGNTGELFF. V usage is TRBV28 and J usage is TRBJ2-2, with D unclear. The CDR3 runs to 16 residues. Germline V gene data show CDR1 as MDHEN and CDR2 as SYDVKM. V shed 5 bases and J shed 1 base, with 14 bases lying between them.

This chain uses TRBV5-1 with TRBJ1-6; TRBD1 aligns across 7 bases. Per germline, CDR1 SGHRS and CDR2 YFSETQ. The junction had 6 bases not matched to a gene; V was cut back by 4 bases and J by 5 bases. The CDR3 is 15 residues long. The CDR3 here is CASSPQGDHNSPLHF. The CDR3 coding sequence is TGCGCCAGCAGCCCGCAGGGGGACCATAATTCACCCCTCCACTTT.

This chain links TRBV16 with TRBJ2-1, with 8 bases matching TRBD1. This CDR3 spans 12 amino acids. Germline V gene sequence: CDR1 KGHSY, CDR2 FQNENV. V dropped 4 bases and J dropped 13; count of bases not matched to a gene: 6. Written as DNA, the CDR3 is TGTGCCAGCAGCCCCACCGGGACAGGCCAGTTCTTC. It translates to CASSPTGTGQFF. Full variable domain (missing parts from reference TRBV16 and TRBJ2-1): GEEVAQTPKHLVRGEGQKAKLYCAPIKGHSYVFWYQQVLKNEFKFLISFQNENVFDETGMPKERFSAKCLPNSPCSLEIQATKLEDSAVYFCASSPTGTGQFFGPGTRLTVL.

The J gene is TRBJ2-5, the V gene TRBV7-2, with 10 nucleotides matching TRBD2. V trimming: 4 bases; J trimming: 5 bases; junction bases outside the gene matches: 13. The CDR3 consists of 17 residues. The V gene's germline CDR1 is SGHTA and CDR2 FQGNSA. CDR3: CASSSGLAGGSGETQYF. As DNA, the CDR3 is TGTGCCAGCAGCTCAGGGTTAGCGGGAGGTTCAGGGGAGACCCAGTACTTC.

The V and J genes are TRBV27 and TRBJ2-5; D not resolved. The V gene lost 0 bases and the J gene lost 5 bases, with 7 bases spanning the gap. The CDR3 extends over 13 amino acids. The germline V gene encodes CDR1 MNHEY and CDR2 SMNVEV (reference sequence). CDR3 in DNA: TGTGCCAGCAGTTTATCGTTCCGGGAGACCCAGTACTTC. Its translation is CASSLSFRETQYF.